This TCR beta chain emerged from a study of T cells in Graves' hyperthyroidism and ophthalmopathy. RNA transcripts served as the template for amplifying TCR beta CDR3 regions. The study used the HTBI primer set for a first-round RT-PCR of the TCR CDR3. TCRdb used MiXCR to reprocess the multiplex PCR reads, holding one entry per CDR3 protein. The sample shows hundreds of thousands of distinct CDR3 sequences, roughly a sixth of them seen only once. The CDR3 loop spans 14 amino acids. Germline V CDR1 and CDR2: DFQATT, SNEGSKA (reference sequence). V lost 0 bases and J lost 6, with 13 bases in between. The receptor comes from a young woman with Graves' hyperthyroidism. The gene calls are TRBV20-1 and TRBJ2-3; unclear D gene. Sequencing was carried out using blood. CDR3 DNA sequence: TGCAGTGCTAGAGATCGGGTATTTTGGGATACGCAGTATTTT. Its protein product is CSARDRVFWDTQYF.